Here is one T cell receptor (beta chain) with its context. The sample holds one count of this clone. Its antigen is currently not known. No base quality values were provided; no much bigger clone lies one nucleotide off. The data were taken from a study of shared clonotypes between healthy human individuals (dated by TCRdb to the early 2020s). Concerning the study at large: Three men and two women, aged 18 to 49 years, made up the cohort. For each donor, CD4 naive and CD4 memory were each run on three plates, CD8 naive on two plates, and CD8 memory on one plate. To estimate repertoire size and how much clonotypes are shared between individuals, the study performed deep sequencing of blood TCR repertoires from about five healthy adults. To increase sequencing depth and limit assay-specific biases, different laboratories used diverse techniques to prepare libraries and sequence TCR repertoires. Leukapheresis yielded between about 0.85 and 9.5 billion PBMCs per donor.

CDR1 is given as SGHRS and CDR2 as YFSETQ, both from the germline V gene. The CDR3 runs 15 amino acids, cysteine and phenylalanine included. Only the CDR3 DNA stays, 45 bases, in frame from base 1. V loses 0 bases of germline sequence and J loses 0 bases, and the interval between the two ends is 10 bases. CD8 naive samples were CD45RO-negative cells positively selected for CCR7, giving a CD45RA+CCR7+ population that excluded TemRA cells. Donors were healthy HIV-negative adults with no recently reported acute infections or vaccinations. All donors were Caucasian adults living in Nashville, Tennessee, USA. Blood was collected by leukapheresis, and PBMCs were isolated by Ficoll-Histopaque density gradient centrifugation and then cryopreserved in liquid nitrogen vapor phase. Purity and quantity of every magnetically sorted T cell population were checked by analytical flow cytometry. Genomic DNA was isolated from each sorted fraction and quantified by UV absorbance on a Nanodrop 2000c.

Results and caveats for the whole study, not just this receptor: Estimated clonotype richness was generally larger for naive than for memory subsets. Even with the large sequencing depth, rarefaction of the sorted-subset datasets indicated that sequencing was incomplete. Higher generation probabilities were observed for clonotypes shared by all four sorted-subset donors than for non-shared clonotypes. Pairwise subsampling indicated that sequencing depth was expected to affect the degree of clonotype sharing among donors. Sampling was restricted to blood, and TCR repertoires in tissue are likely to differ from TCR repertoires in blood. Because the study included a small number of donors, the genetic and exposure-history diversity represented was limited. When a handful of donors were compared, the shared fraction of clonotypes was about 5.2% for naive CD4, over 3% for naive CD8, 2.3% for memory CD4, and less than 0.5% for memory CD8.

TCR CDR3 regions were amplified from genomic DNA by multiplex PCR using the deep immunoSEQ assay. Extracted genomic DNA from each cell subset was distributed evenly across all wells of several immunoSEQ 96-well plates, and each plate was treated as a replicate. For sorted subsets, approximately 210 ng of genomic DNA, equivalent to 25,000 to 35,000 T cell genomes, went into each replicate PCR. Purified libraries were measured with a Qubit 3.0 fluorometer, size-checked on a Bioanalyzer 2100, and measured again with the KAPA Library Quantification kit. A separate single-read 150-cycle Illumina NextSeq 550 flow cell was used to sequence each immunoSEQ 96-well plate. The study's processing was this. Because only junctional sequences without quality scores were contained in the immunoSEQ output, filtering matching that applied to full-length reads could not be performed. Sequences were annotated with PyIR, a Python wrapper for IgBLAST v1.9, using IMGT germline references to assign V/J genes and CDR3. Any read was removed if the V/J assignment was weak (E-value above 1e-6), the CDR3 was missing, or the read contained stop codons, out-of-frame junctions, or ambiguous translated residues. V3J clonotypes were defined as sequences sharing an identical inferred V gene, J gene, and CDR3 amino acid sequence. Percentage overlap between repertoires was computed as shared unique clonotypes divided by the size of the smaller repertoire. Repertoire richness was assessed with RTK rarefaction, the Chao1 estimator, and Recon v2.1 estimates of unobserved clonotypes. Generation probabilities for all TCRbeta clonotypes obtained by the gDNA method from a handful of donors were computed using OLGA. TCRdb obtained this table from immuneACCESS and retained in-frame rearrangements with V and J assigned. These tables miss some clones; where compared with another copy, unresolved V genes account for less than half of the shortfall, and the remainder is unexplained. The D gene and trimming were derived from the DNA, and the V and J assignments and clone size from that table. The sample profile shows about 580,000 clones; roughly 98% of them were found once. The ten largest clonotypes hold approximately 0.33% of the sample.

Rearrangement joined TRBV5-1 to TRBJ2-7, with the D gene call left open. This sequence originates from a man aged 25 to 45 in good health. The sequenced sample consisted of naive CD8+ T cells sorted from blood. Sample cell subset or site, as interpreted from the label and publication: CD45RA+CCR7+. Read as DNA, the sequence is TGCGCCAGCAGCTTGGTCCAGATGAGCTCCTACGAGCAGTACTTC. It translates as CASSLVQMSSYEQYF.